This T cell receptor beta chain was profiled in a study of molecular identifiers for immune sequencing clone quantification. Overall study results and limits: Clones above 20 RNA copies contained over 98% of effector molecules but under 1% of naive ones.

The V gene end was trimmed by 6 bases and the J gene end by 6 bases; junction bases not matched to a gene: 9. This CDR3 spans 14 amino acids. This clonotype has at least ten counts. The antigen is undetermined. One entry per CDR3 protein, called by TCRdb with MiXCR from the PCR reads. This table has about 510,000 distinct CDR3 sequences, around 23% appearing once. Libraries used roughly 19,000 to 1,100,000 sorted naive CD8 T cells and 10%, 30% or 50% RNA input. Naive CD8 T cells were picked out by sorting for CD8+CD4-CCR7+CD45RA+. The chain recombines TRBV12-3 or TRBV12-4 with TRBJ2-7, with 9 bases aligning to TRBD1. The sequence derives from a human donor in good health. Some libraries in this study had Jurkat cell RNA spiked in. Sequencing was done on a sample of naive CD8+ T cells from blood, with Jurkat cell RNA spiked in. Documented subset: FACS-sorted CD8+CD4-CCR7+CD45RA+ naive T cells. In nucleotides, the CDR3 is TGTGCCAGCAGCCCCCCAGGACAGGGGACCGAGCAGTACTTC. It encodes CASSPPGQGTEQYF.